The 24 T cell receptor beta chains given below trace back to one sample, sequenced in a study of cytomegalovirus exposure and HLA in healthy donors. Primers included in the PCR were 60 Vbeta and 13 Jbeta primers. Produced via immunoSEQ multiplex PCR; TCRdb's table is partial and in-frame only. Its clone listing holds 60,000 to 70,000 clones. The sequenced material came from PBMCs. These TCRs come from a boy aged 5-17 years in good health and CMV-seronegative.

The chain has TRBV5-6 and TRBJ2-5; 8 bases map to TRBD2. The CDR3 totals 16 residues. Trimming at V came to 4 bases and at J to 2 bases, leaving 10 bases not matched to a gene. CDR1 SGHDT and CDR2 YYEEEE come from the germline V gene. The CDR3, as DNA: TGTGCCAGCAGCGGCAGGTGGAGCGGGGGACAAGAGACCCAGTACTTC. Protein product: CASSGRWSGGQETQYF.

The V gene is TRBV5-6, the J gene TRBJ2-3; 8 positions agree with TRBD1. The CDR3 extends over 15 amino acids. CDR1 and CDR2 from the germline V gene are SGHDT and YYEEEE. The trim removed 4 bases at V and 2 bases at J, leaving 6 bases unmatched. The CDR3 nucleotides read TGTGCCAGCAGCGACGACAGGGGTTACACAGATACGCAGTATTTT. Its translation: CASSDDRGYTDTQYF.

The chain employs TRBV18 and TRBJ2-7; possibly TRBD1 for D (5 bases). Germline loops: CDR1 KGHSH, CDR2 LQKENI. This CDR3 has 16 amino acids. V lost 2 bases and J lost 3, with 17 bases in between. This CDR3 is CASSPNVGRAGYEQYF. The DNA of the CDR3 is TGTGCCAGCTCACCAAATGTGGGCAGGGCCGGCTACGAGCAGTACTTC.

DNA for the CDR3: TGTGCCAGCAGCTTGGTAGAATACGAGCAGTACTTC. It encodes CASSLVEYEQYF. The gene calls are TRBV5-6 and TRBJ2-7; D ambiguous. The V end lost 0 bases, the J end lost 4 bases, and 5 bases lay between the germline ends. The germline gives CDR1 SGHDT, CDR2 YYEEEE. The CDR3 runs 12 residues.

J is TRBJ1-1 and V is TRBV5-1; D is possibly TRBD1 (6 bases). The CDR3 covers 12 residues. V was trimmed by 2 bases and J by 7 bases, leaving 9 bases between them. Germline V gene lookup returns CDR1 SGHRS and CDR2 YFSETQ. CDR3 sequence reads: CASSFGTFEAFF. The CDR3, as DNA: TGCGCCAGCAGCTTCGGGACATTTGAAGCTTTCTTT.

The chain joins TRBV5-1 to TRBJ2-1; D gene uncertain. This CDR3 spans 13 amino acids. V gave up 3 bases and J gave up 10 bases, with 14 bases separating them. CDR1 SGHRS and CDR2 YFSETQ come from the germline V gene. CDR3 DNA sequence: TGCGCCAGCAGCTCTTCACTAATTTCGGAGCAGTTCTTC. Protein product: CASSSSLISEQFF.

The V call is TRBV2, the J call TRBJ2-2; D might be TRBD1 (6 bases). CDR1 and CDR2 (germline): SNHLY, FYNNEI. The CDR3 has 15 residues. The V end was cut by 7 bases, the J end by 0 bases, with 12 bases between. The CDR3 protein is CASTLDSANTGELFF. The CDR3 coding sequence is TGTGCCAGCACCCTGGACAGCGCGAACACCGGGGAGCTGTTTTTT.

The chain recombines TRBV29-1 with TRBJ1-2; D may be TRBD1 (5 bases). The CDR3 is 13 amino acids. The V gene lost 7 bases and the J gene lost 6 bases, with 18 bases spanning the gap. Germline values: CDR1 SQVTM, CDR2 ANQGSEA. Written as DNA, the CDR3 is TGCAGCGCCCGAACAGGTTTAGGGAATGGCTACACCTTC. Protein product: CSARTGLGNGYTF.

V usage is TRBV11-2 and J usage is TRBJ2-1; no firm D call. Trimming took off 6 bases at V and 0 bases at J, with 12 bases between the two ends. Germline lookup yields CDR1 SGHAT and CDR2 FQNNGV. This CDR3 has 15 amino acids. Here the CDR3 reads CASSRGAFSYNEQFF. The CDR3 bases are TGTGCCAGCAGTCGAGGAGCATTCTCCTACAATGAGCAGTTCTTC.

The CDR3 DNA follows: TGTGCCAGCAGGGCGGGACCAAACATGAACACTGAAGCTTTCTTT. Protein: CASRAGPNMNTEAFF. The chain uses TRBV14 and TRBJ1-1, with D perhaps matching TRBD1 (5 bases). The germline V gene has CDR1 SGHDN and CDR2 FVKESK. V lost 6 bases, J lost 0 bases, and 14 bases lay in between. This CDR3 spans 15 amino acids.

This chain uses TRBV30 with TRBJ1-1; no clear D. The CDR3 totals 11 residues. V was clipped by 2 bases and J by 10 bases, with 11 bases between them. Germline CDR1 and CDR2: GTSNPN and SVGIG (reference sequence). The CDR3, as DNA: TGTGCCTGGAGTAGGACTCGAGGAGCTTTCTTT. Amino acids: CAWSRTRGAFF.

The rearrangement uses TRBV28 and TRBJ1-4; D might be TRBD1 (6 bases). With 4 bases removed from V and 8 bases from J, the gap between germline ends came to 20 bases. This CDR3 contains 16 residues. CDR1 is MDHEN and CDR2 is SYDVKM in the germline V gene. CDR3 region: CASSSITGTTGEKLFF. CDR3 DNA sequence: TGTGCCAGCAGTTCCATCACGGGGACAACGGGGGAAAAACTGTTTTTT.

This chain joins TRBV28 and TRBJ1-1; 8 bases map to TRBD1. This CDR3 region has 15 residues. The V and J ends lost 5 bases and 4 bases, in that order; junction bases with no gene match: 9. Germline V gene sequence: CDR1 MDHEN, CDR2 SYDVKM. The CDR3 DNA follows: TGTGCCAGCAGTCCTACCAGGGGGCAGGGCACTGAAGCTTTCTTT. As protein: CASSPTRGQGTEAFF.

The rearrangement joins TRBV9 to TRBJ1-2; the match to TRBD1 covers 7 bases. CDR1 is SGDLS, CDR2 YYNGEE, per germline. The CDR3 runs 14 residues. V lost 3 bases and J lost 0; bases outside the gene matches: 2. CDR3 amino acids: CASSEGTANYGYTF. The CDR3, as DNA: TGTGCCAGCAGCGAGGGGACAGCTAACTATGGCTACACCTTC.

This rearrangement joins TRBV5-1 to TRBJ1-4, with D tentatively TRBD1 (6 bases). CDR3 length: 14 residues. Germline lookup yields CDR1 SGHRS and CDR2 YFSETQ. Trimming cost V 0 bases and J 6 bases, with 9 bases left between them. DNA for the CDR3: TGCGCCAGCAGCTTGGGGTCAGGGGATGAAAAACTGTTTTTT. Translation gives CASSLGSGDEKLFF. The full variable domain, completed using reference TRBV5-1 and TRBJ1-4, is KAGVTQTPRYLIKTRGQQVTLSCSPISGHRSVSWYQQTPGQGLQFLFEYFSETQRNKGNFPGRFSGRQFSNSRSEMNVSTLELGDSALYLCASSLGSGDEKLFFGSGTQLSVL.

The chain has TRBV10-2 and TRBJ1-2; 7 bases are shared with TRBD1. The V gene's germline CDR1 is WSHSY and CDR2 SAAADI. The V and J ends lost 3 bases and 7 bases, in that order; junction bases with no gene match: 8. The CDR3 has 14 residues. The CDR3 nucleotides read TGCGCCAGCAGTGAAGCAGGGGGTGAGAGTGGCTACACCTTC. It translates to CASSEAGGESGYTF.

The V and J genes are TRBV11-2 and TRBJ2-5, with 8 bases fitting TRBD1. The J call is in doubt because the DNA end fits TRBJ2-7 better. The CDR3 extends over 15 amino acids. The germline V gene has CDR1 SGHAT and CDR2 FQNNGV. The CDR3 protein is CASSSKRTGFYEQYF. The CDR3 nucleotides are TGTGCCAGCAGCTCGAAAAGGACAGGGTTCTACGAGCAGTACTTC.

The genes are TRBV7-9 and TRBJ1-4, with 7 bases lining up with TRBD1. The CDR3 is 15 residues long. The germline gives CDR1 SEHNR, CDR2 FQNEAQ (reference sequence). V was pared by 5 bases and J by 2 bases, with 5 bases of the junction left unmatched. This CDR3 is CASSVNRGTNEKLFF. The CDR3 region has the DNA TGTGCCAGCAGCGTAAACAGGGGTACTAATGAAAAACTGTTTTTT.

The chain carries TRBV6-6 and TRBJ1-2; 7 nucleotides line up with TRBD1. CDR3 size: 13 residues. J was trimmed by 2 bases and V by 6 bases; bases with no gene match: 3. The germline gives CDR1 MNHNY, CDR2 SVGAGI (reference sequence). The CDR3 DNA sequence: TGTGCCAGCAGCCCACAGGGGAACTATGGCTACACCTTC. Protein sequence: CASSPQGNYGYTF.

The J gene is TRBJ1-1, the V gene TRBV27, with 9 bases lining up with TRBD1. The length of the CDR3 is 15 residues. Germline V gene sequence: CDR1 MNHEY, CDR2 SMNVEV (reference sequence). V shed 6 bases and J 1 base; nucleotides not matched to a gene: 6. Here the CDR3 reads CASREQGATNTEAFF. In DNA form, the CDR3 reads TGTGCCAGCAGGGAACAGGGGGCAACGAACACTGAAGCTTTCTTT.

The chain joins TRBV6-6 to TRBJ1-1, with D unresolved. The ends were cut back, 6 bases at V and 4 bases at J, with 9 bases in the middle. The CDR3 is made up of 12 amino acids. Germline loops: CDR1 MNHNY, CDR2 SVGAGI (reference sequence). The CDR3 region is CASSQPGTEAFF. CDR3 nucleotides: TGTGCCAGCAGCCAGCCGGGCACTGAAGCTTTCTTT.

The CDR3 sequence is CASSQARELFF. Written as DNA, the CDR3 is TGTGCCAGTAGTCAAGCCCGGGAGCTGTTTTTT. The chain is built from TRBV19 and TRBJ2-2; no clear D gene. Trimming took off 5 bases at V and 9 bases at J, with 7 bases between the two ends. The CDR3 spans 11 residues. Germline V gene data show CDR1 as LNHDA and CDR2 as SQIVND (reference sequence). The full variable domain, rest sourced from reference TRBV19 and TRBJ2-2, is DGGITQSPKYLFRKEGQNVTLSCEQNLNHDAMYWYRQDPGQGLRLIYYSQIVNDFQKGDIAEGYSVSREKKESFPLTVTSAQKNPTAFYLCASSQARELFFGEGSRLTVL.

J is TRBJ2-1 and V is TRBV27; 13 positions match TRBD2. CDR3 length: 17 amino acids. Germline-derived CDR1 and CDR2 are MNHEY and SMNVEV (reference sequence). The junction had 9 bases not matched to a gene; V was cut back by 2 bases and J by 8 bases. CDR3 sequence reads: CASSLSTSGRAPDEQFF. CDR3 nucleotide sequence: TGTGCCAGCAGTTTAAGTACTAGCGGGAGGGCGCCGGATGAGCAGTTCTTC.

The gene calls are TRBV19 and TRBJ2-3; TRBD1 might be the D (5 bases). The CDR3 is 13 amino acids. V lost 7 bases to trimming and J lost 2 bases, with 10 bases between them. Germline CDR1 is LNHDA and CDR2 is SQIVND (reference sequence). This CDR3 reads CASTDSLTDTQYF. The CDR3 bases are TGTGCCAGTACCGACAGCCTCACAGATACGCAGTATTTT.